This T cell receptor beta chain was recovered during a study of cytotoxic CD8 clonotypes in ibrutinib-treated CLL. Overall study context: Response samples were drawn at a median of around 12 months of treatment, range 6 to 36.

V was trimmed by 1 base and J by 2 bases, leaving 15 bases between them. The CDR3 covers 16 residues. Germline CDR1 is MNHEY and CDR2 is SVGAGI. The assay was immunoSEQ multiplex PCR, and TCRdb's table has in-frame clones only and misses some. The table lists about 22,000 clones, nearly 80% of them singletons. The sequence derives from a human donor with chronic lymphocytic leukemia. Source: PBMCs, taken before ibrutinib treatment. The chain employs TRBV6-5 and TRBJ2-7, with D perhaps matching TRBD2 (5 bases). CDR3 in amino acids: CASSYYPPSSPYEQYF. The CDR3 DNA is TGTGCCAGCAGTTACTACCCCCCTTCTAGCCCCTACGAGCAGTACTTC.